The rows below give T cell receptor beta chains drawn from one sample of a study of blood T cells in healthy people across ages. MiXCR, run by TCRdb on the 5' RACE reads, gives a single entry per CDR3 protein. The sample includes 750,000 to 850,000 distinct CDR3 sequences, 20% to 25% of them seen just once. The same data also contributed to another study, on T cells of mothers and their children.

Sequenced sample: blood. These receptors originate from a boy aged 5 to 17 in good health. Both conserved end residues are part of each CDR3. A D gene is named only where the DNA matches it firmly. Clone size appears in some rows only: once, few, many, or a class for an expanded clone.

>TRBD1|TRBV20-1|NA|TRBJ1-2
CSASTLTGGNDNYGYTF
TGCAGTGCTTCTACCTTGACAGGGGGAAATGATAACTATGGCTACACCTTC
>TRBD1|TRBV7-2|few|TRBJ2-6
CASSLVFRDRVSGANVLTF
TGTGCCAGCAGCTTAGTGTTTCGGGACAGGGTCTCTGGGGCCAACGTCCTGACTTTC
>NA|TRBV2|NA|TRBJ2-1
CASSRDTAYNEQFF
TGTGCCAGCAGCCGGGACACCGCCTACAATGAGCAGTTCTTC
>NA|TRBV6-2/TRBV6-3|NA|TRBJ2-6
CASRDTGLGANVLTF
TGTGCCAGCAGGGACACAGGGTTAGGGGCCAACGTCCTGACTTTC
>TRBD2|TRBV13|few|TRBJ2-3
CASSRGGLADTQYF
TGTGCCAGCAGCCGGGGGGGCCTGGCAGATACGCAGTATTTT
>NA|TRBV7-9|NA|TRBJ2-7
CASSLGAPGADEQYF
TGTGCCAGCAGCTTAGGGGCGCCGGGGGCCGACGAGCAGTACTTC
>TRBD2|TRBV5-1|NA|TRBJ2-1
CASSPGLALYNEQFF
TGCGCCAGCAGCCCGGGACTAGCTCTGTACAATGAGCAGTTCTTC
>NA|TRBV15|few|TRBJ1-5
CATSSRIWGLSDQPQHF
TGTGCCACCAGCAGTCGGATTTGGGGCTTGTCGGATCAGCCCCAGCATTTT
>NA|TRBV5-1|few|TRBJ2-7
CASSLVGPSYEQYF
TGCGCCAGCAGCTTGGTGGGACCGTCCTACGAGCAGTACTTC
>TRBD2|TRBV29-1|few|TRBJ2-5
CSVDSQRERETQYF
TGCAGCGTTGATTCCCAGCGGGAGCGAGAGACCCAGTACTTC
>NA|TRBV7-2|few|TRBJ2-7
CASSLAGTPLSPYEQYF
TGTGCCAGCAGCTTAGCGGGGACTCCCCTATCCCCTTACGAGCAGTACTTC
>NA|TRBV3-1|NA|TRBJ2-7
CASSQEDGDWDYEQYF
TGTGCCAGCAGCCAAGAAGATGGAGACTGGGACTACGAGCAGTACTTC
>NA|TRBV23-1|NA|TRBJ2-5
CASSQETGLPQETQYF
TGCGCCAGCAGTCAGGAGACGGGGCTACCTCAAGAGACCCAGTACTTC
>NA|TRBV4-1|NA|TRBJ2-7
CASSEDWPTLIEQYF
TGCGCCAGCAGCGAGGACTGGCCGACCTTAATCGAGCAGTACTTC
>NA|TRBV4-3|few|TRBJ1-2
CASSYRDRDYGYTF
TGCGCCAGCAGTTACCGGGACCGCGACTATGGCTACACCTTC
>TRBD1|TRBV7-9|NA|TRBJ2-5
CASSLVGGQYQETQYF
TGTGCCAGCAGCTTAGTAGGGGGACAGTACCAAGAGACCCAGTACTTC
>TRBD1|TRBV7-9|NA|TRBJ1-3
CASSVLDRGPGNTIYF
TGTGCCAGCAGCGTCCTAGACAGGGGTCCCGGAAACACCATATATTTT
>NA|TRBV27|NA|TRBJ2-5
CASSLFVGGETQYF
TGTGCCAGCAGTTTATTCGTTGGGGGCGAGACCCAGTACTTC
>NA|TRBV20-1|few|TRBJ2-1
CSAPDFYNEQFF
TGCAGTGCTCCCGACTTCTACAATGAGCAGTTCTTC
>NA|TRBV29-1|NA|TRBJ2-7
CSVAWAYEQYF
TGCAGCGTTGCCTGGGCGTACGAGCAGTACTTC
>NA|TRBV4-3|NA|TRBJ1-2
CASSQDRRSGGYTF
TGCGCCAGCAGCCAAGATAGGAGAAGCGGCGGCTACACCTTC
>TRBD1|TRBV30|few|TRBJ2-1
CAWSATGSSYNEQFF
TGTGCCTGGAGTGCGACAGGGAGCTCCTACAATGAGCAGTTCTTC
>NA|TRBV6-2/TRBV6-3|NA|TRBJ1-5
CASSYSRPGGNQPQHF
TGTGCCAGCAGTTACTCCCGTCCGGGGGGCAATCAGCCCCAGCATTTT
>NA|TRBV6-5|few|TRBJ1-2
CASSRDRYGYTF
TGTGCCAGCAGCAGAGACAGATATGGCTACACCTTC
>NA|TRBV5-6|few|TRBJ2-7
CASNAGDRNSYEQYF
TGTGCCAGCAACGCCGGGGACCGGAACTCCTACGAGCAGTACTTC
>NA|TRBV5-8|NA|TRBJ1-1
CASSLGTLRNTEAFF
TGTGCCAGCAGCTTGGGTACCCTCCGGAACACTGAAGCTTTCTTT
>NA|TRBV29-1|NA|TRBJ1-2
CSVIAGGDGYTF
TGCAGCGTTATAGCGGGAGGTGATGGCTACACCTTC